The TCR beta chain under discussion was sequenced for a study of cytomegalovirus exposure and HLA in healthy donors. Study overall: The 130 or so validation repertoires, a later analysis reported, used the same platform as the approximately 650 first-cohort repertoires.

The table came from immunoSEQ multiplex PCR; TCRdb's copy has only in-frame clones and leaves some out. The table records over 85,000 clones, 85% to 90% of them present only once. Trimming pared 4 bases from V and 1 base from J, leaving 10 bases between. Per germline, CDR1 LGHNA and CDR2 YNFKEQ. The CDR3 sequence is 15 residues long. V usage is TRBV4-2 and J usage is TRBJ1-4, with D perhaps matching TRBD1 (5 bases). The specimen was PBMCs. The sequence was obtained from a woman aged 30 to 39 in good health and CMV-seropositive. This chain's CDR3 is CASSPDSQTNEKLFF. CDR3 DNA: TGTGCCAGCAGCCCCGACAGCCAAACTAATGAAAAACTGTTTTTT.